These 19 T cell receptor beta chains originate from one sample sequenced in a study of T cells in Graves' hyperthyroidism and ophthalmopathy. TCR beta CDR3 regions were amplified from RNA transcripts. Primed by the HTBI set, a first-round RT-PCR was run on the TCR CDR3. TCRdb redid the calling of the multiplex PCR reads with MiXCR, one entry per CDR3 protein. The profile shows hundreds of thousands of distinct CDR3 sequences, approximately 14% of them singletons. Material for sequencing was blood. These receptor sequences come from a man aged 18-30 years with Graves' ophthalmopathy.

The gene calls are TRBV4-1 and TRBJ1-4, with TRBD1 as a possible D gene (6 bases). V lost 0 bases, J lost 1 base, and 24 bases lay in between. Germline V lookup: CDR1 MGHRA, CDR2 YSYEKL. The CDR3 loop spans 21 amino acids. The CDR3 DNA sequence: TGCGCCAGCAGCCAAGATCGGTGGGGGGCGCAGAGGATTGGAACTAATGAAAAACTGTTTTTT. It is translated as CASSQDRWGAQRIGTNEKLFF.

This clonotype was counted many times. V usage is TRBV12-3 or TRBV12-4 and J usage is TRBJ2-3; perhaps TRBD1 as D (6 bases). Trimming took 7 bases from V and 2 from J, leaving 25 bases between them. The CDR3 covers 18 residues. The CDR3 DNA is TGTGCCAGCACCCTATGGTATGTCAGGGGACACACCACAGATACGCAGTATTTT. This sequence encodes CASTLWYVRGHTTDTQYF.

The chain has TRBV13 and TRBJ2-1; 9 positions match TRBD2. The CDR3 totals 14 residues. Germline V CDR1 and CDR2: PRHDT, FYEKMQ (reference sequence). V shed 10 bases and J 5 bases; nucleotides not matched to a gene: 9. CDR3 region: CATQTSGSDNEQFF. The CDR3 nucleotides read TGTGCCACCCAGACTAGCGGATCTGACAATGAGCAGTTCTTC.

This clonotype was detected ten times or more. The rearrangement joins TRBV13 to TRBJ2-5, with D perhaps matching TRBD1 (6 bases). CDR3 size: 13 residues. Deletions cut 7 bases from V and 4 bases from J, with 13 bases between. Per the germline V gene, CDR1 is PRHDT and CDR2 is FYEKMQ (reference sequence). The CDR3 reads CASNTGFGETQYF. The CDR3 DNA reads as TGTGCCAGCAACACAGGGTTTGGAGAGACCCAGTACTTC.

This clonotype was counted only a few times. This rearrangement joins TRBV20-1 to TRBJ2-1; 7 nucleotides line up with TRBD2. V gave up 0 bases and J gave up 2 bases; unmatched junction bases: 4. Germline values: CDR1 DFQATT, CDR2 SNEGSKA (reference sequence). CDR3 length: 15 amino acids. DNA for the CDR3: TGCAGTGCTAGAGATTCGGGGGGTCCCTACAATGAGCAGTTCTTC. It yields the protein CSARDSGGPYNEQFF.

In the case of this clonotype: Mismatch with germline at one junction end may stem from a read error. This chain links TRBV19 with TRBJ2-6, with D possibly TRBD1 on 5 matching bases. The CDR3 runs to 15 residues. Per germline, CDR1 LNHDA and CDR2 SQIVND (reference sequence). CDR3 in DNA: TGTGCCAGTATTAGCAGTTTCTCTGGGGCCAACGTCCCGACTTTC. Translating gives CASISSFSGANVPTF. Filled out from reference TRBV19 and TRBJ2-6, the complete variable domain reads DGGITQSPKYLFRKEGQNVTLSCEQNLNHDAMYWYRQDPGQGLRLIYYSQIVNDFQKGDIAEGYSVSREKKESFPLTVTSAQKNPTAFYLCASISSFSGANVPTFGAGSRLTVL.

This clonotype came up many times. This chain connects TRBV5-6 to TRBJ1-1, with a weak D call TRBD1 (6 bases). The germline gives CDR1 SGHDT, CDR2 YYEEEE. This CDR3 is 14 amino acids long. V shed 3 bases and J shed 2 bases, with 11 bases lying between them. The CDR3 DNA reads as TGTGCCAGCAGCTGGGGGCAGGTTAACACTGAAGCTTTCTTT. This codes for CASSWGQVNTEAFF.

This chain links TRBV19 with TRBJ1-3; the D is unclear. V shed 6 bases and J shed 0 bases, with 12 bases lying between them. The CDR3 totals 15 residues. Germline loops: CDR1 LNHDA, CDR2 SQIVND (reference sequence). The CDR3: CASSNVENSGNTIYF. CDR3 DNA sequence: TGTGCCAGTAGCAATGTAGAAAACTCTGGAAACACCATATATTTT.

The sample holds many counts of this clonotype. J is TRBJ2-2 and V is TRBV12-3 or TRBV12-4, with a possible D match to TRBD2 (5 bases). This CDR3 comprises 12 residues. V lost 5 bases and J 6 bases, leaving 7 bases between the germline ends. The CDR3 region is CASSGGSGELFF. CDR3 sequence (DNA): TGTGCCAGCAGTGGAGGTTCCGGGGAGCTGTTTTTT.

In its sample, this clonotype was seen many times. The chain carries TRBV6-5 and TRBJ1-2; 7 bases fit TRBD1. The CDR3 loop spans 16 amino acids. The J segment lost 4 bases and the V segment lost 0 bases, leaving 8 bases of the junction unmatched. CDR1 is MNHEY, CDR2 SVGAGI, per germline. The CDR3 loop is CASSYSMAGGSYGYTF. The CDR3 DNA reads as TGTGCCAGCAGTTACTCGATGGCAGGGGGATCCTATGGCTACACCTTC.

This clonotype has just a few counts. The V gene is TRBV9, the J gene TRBJ2-7; D is uncertain. V lost 3 bases and J lost 6, with 10 bases in between. CDR1 is SGDLS and CDR2 is YYNGEE in the germline V gene. CDR3 size: 12 residues. CDR3 region: CASSAEMGEQYF. CDR3 bases: TGTGCCAGCAGCGCGGAGATGGGCGAGCAGTACTTC.

Ten or more counts support this clonotype. The chain combines TRBV7-2 with TRBJ1-1; tentative D call: TRBD1 (6 bases). V was shortened by 8 bases and J by 4 bases, with 20 bases between the two germline ends. The CDR3 runs to 15 residues. The germline V gene has CDR1 SGHTA and CDR2 FQGNSA. The CDR3 nucleotides read TGTGCCAGCCAAAGGGGTAGGGTGACAGGCACTGAAGCTTTCTTT. Translating gives CASQRGRVTGTEAFF.

There are a few counts of this clonotype. This rearrangement joins TRBV5-1 to TRBJ2-5; unclear D gene. This CDR3 is built from 15 residues. Germline CDR1 reads SGHRS; CDR2 reads YFSETQ. V gave up 3 bases and J gave up 1 base, with 13 bases separating them. The CDR3 nucleotides are TGCGCCAGCAGCTACGCGCTCCCCTCCCAAGAGACCCAGTACTTC. As protein: CASSYALPSQETQYF.

The chain employs TRBV12-3 or TRBV12-4 and TRBJ1-3, with D uncertain. The CDR3 totals 15 residues. V was trimmed by 5 bases and J by 4 bases, leaving 15 bases between them. CDR3 residues: CASSRRLEAGNTIYF. In DNA form, the CDR3 reads TGTGCCAGCAGTAGGAGGTTGGAGGCAGGAAACACCATATATTTT.

This clonotype was counted only a few times. J is TRBJ2-3 and V is TRBV5-8; TRBD2 agrees at 7 bases. The V gene end was trimmed by 1 base and the J gene end by 0 bases; junction bases not matched to a gene: 5. Germline lookup yields CDR1 SGHTS and CDR2 YDEGEE. The CDR3 extends over 16 amino acids. CDR3 sequence (DNA): TGTGCCAGCAGCTTGATGGCTAGCGGTAGCACAGATACGCAGTATTTT. It encodes CASSLMASGSTDTQYF.

This clonotype was seen repeatedly, ten times or more. The V gene is TRBV5-1, the J gene TRBJ2-7; 8 bases agree with TRBD1. The V gene's germline CDR1 is SGHRS and CDR2 YFSETQ. V was clipped by 6 bases and J by 4 bases; unmatched bases: 9. The CDR3 totals 14 residues. The CDR3 DNA sequence: TGCGCCAGCAATCAAGCAGGGGGCATTTACGAGCAGTACTTC. It specifies CASNQAGGIYEQYF.

This clonotype was counted at least ten times. The chain employs TRBV5-1 and TRBJ2-5, with 7 bases matching TRBD2. Germline lookup yields CDR1 SGHRS and CDR2 YFSETQ. V lost 0 bases to trimming and J lost 1 base; unmatched junction nucleotides: 3. The CDR3 length is 15 residues. The CDR3 region is CASSLAASGQETQYF. DNA of the CDR3: TGCGCCAGCAGCTTGGCGGCTAGCGGCCAAGAGACCCAGTACTTC.

This clonotype appeared many times. The rearrangement uses TRBV3-1 and TRBJ1-2, with a possible D match to TRBD1 (6 bases). Trimming stripped 0 bases from V and 1 base from J, with 15 bases between. The CDR3 consists of 17 residues. The germline V gene encodes CDR1 LGHDT and CDR2 YNNKEL (reference sequence). The CDR3 loop reads CASSQDRGGQGNYGYTF. Here the CDR3 DNA reads TGTGCCAGCAGCCAAGATCGTGGGGGGCAGGGTAACTATGGCTACACCTTC.

This clonotype was found a few times. The chain joins TRBV2 to TRBJ1-6; 7 bases are a match to TRBD1. After removal of 2 bases from V and 14 bases from J, the junction contained 3 bases not matched to a gene. The CDR3 extends over 12 amino acids. Germline V lookup: CDR1 SNHLY, CDR2 FYNNEI. CDR3 sequence reads: CASSEYRGTLHF. The CDR3 coding sequence is TGTGCCAGCAGTGAATACAGGGGAACCCTCCACTTT.